The text below deals with one T cell receptor (beta chain). This sample is part of a study of T cell changes during pregnancy in multiple sclerosis. This CDR3 comprises 16 residues. Trimming removed 1 base at V and 3 bases at J, with 13 bases between. In germline, CDR1 is SEHNR, CDR2 FQNEAQ (reference sequence). Sequencing used immunoSEQ multiplex PCR; TCRdb keeps in-frame clones, though not all of them. The sample consists of roughly 59,000 clones, approximately 93% of them appearing once. The TCR was taken from a female donor with multiple sclerosis, enrolled in a pregnancy study. The rearrangement joins TRBV7-9 to TRBJ1-5, with D perhaps TRBD1 (6 bases). The sequences come from CD8+ T cells from peripheral blood mononuclear cells, collected in the second trimester of pregnancy. CDR3 sequence: CASSLGGWTDNQPQHF. Written as DNA, the CDR3 is TGTGCCAGCAGCTTAGGCGGGTGGACAGACAATCAGCCCCAGCATTTT.